This T cell receptor beta chain stems from a study of OX40 agonist ivuxolimab in advanced cancers. Study-wide background: Patients were given ivuxolimab, an antibody that agonizes OX40 (CD134). Each dose-escalation patient presented with hepatocellular carcinoma, melanoma, renal cell or head and neck cancer.

Looked up from germline, CDR1 is GTSNPN and CDR2 is SVGIG (reference sequence). This CDR3 is 13 amino acids long. V shed 2 bases and J shed 3 bases, with 11 bases lying between them. The repertoire was sequenced with immunoSEQ multiplex PCR; TCRdb's copy has only in-frame clones and lacks some. The sample yields about 84,000 clones, nearly 95% seen once. The sequence derives from an adult with an advanced solid tumor such as melanoma, head and neck, liver or kidney cancer. The chain employs TRBV30 and TRBJ2-7; unclear D gene. The specimen comprised CD4+ or CD8+ T cells sorted from blood, sampled in a trial of the OX40 agonist ivuxolimab. CDR3 sequence: CAWSPGESYEQYF. In DNA, the CDR3 is TGTGCCTGGAGTCCCGGAGAGAGCTACGAGCAGTACTTC. The full variable domain, in which reference TRBV30 and TRBJ2-7 provide the parts outside the CDR3, is SQTIHQWPATLVQPVGSPLSLECTVEGTSNPNLYWYRQAAGRGLQLLFYSVGIGQISSEVPQNLSASRPQDRQFILSSKKLLLSDSGFYLCAWSPGESYEQYFGPGTRLTVT.